A selection of T cell receptor beta chains follows, all from one sample in a study of T-cell reconstitution after alpha-beta-depleted transplantation in children. Each CDR3 protein is one row after TCRdb ran MiXCR on the PCR reads. This repertoire shows under 85,000 distinct CDR3 sequences, 15% to 20% found once; its top ten account for 50% to 65%. The sample was PBMCs, mostly from graft donor cells, taken 360 days after TCRalphabeta/CD19-depleted stem cell transplant. Every receptor here comes from a male patient aged 2-15 years who had a stem cell transplant for acute lymphoblastic leukemia, so the T cells may come from the graft donor. Each CDR3 is given with its conserved first and last residue. The D gene is left open where the match is weak. Part of the rows lack a size; the others show once, few, many or a class for expanded clones.

clone_size j_call d_call v_call cdr3_aa cdr3_nt
- TRBJ2-1 - TRBV7-7 CASSLDRAAGSEQFF TGTGCTAGCAGCTTAGACAGGGCAGCGGGCAGTGAGCAGTTCTTC
- TRBJ2-7 - TRBV12-3/TRBV12-4 CASSRGLPYEQYF TGTGCCAGCAGCCGGGGACTTCCCTACGAGCAGTACTTC
- TRBJ2-7 - TRBV5-6 CASALYPGRYEQYF TGTGCCAGCGCGTTGTATCCCGGACGCTACGAGCAGTACTTC
- TRBJ2-3 - TRBV25-1 CASSEWRDVDTQYF TGTGCCAGCAGTGAATGGCGGGACGTGGATACGCAGTATTTT
few TRBJ2-5 TRBD2 TRBV4-1 CASSQAGGRKETQYF TGCGCCAGCAGCCAAGCGGGAGGGCGGAAAGAGACCCAGTACTTC
few TRBJ1-5 - TRBV12-3/TRBV12-4 CASSLRSIGNQPQHF TGTGCCAGCAGTTTACGGAGCATTGGAAATCAGCCCCAGCATTTT
- TRBJ2-7 TRBD1 TRBV5-1 CASSGGPGGGIEQYF TGCGCCAGCAGCGGGGGACCAGGGGGCGGGATCGAGCAGTACTTC
- TRBJ2-5 - TRBV5-1 CASSLISRETQYF TGCGCCAGCAGCTTGATCAGCCGGGAGACCCAGTACTTC
few TRBJ2-7 TRBD2 TRBV3-1 CASSLPGLAVEQYF TGTGCCAGCAGTCTCCCGGGACTAGCGGTGGAGCAGTACTTC
many TRBJ1-2 - TRBV10-3 CATSDSHYNIYGYTF TGTGCCACCTCGGACAGCCACTATAATATATATGGCTACACCTTC
once TRBJ2-3 TRBD2 TRBV6-5 CASSYHSGSRTDMQYF TGTGCCAGCAGTTACCATAGCGGGAGCAGGACAGATATGCAGTATTTT
- TRBJ2-1 TRBD2 TRBV3-1 CASSQWTRISF TGTGCCAGCAGCCAATGGACTAGAATTAGCTTC
few TRBJ2-7 - TRBV12-3/TRBV12-4 CASSLKLPGPYEQYF TGTGCCAGCAGTTTAAAGCTCCCAGGACCCTACGAGCAGTACTTC
many TRBJ2-3 - TRBV7-9 CASSFVLGGADTDTQYF TGTGCCAGCAGTTTTGTCCTTGGGGGGGCGGACACAGATACGCAGTATTTT
many TRBJ2-2 - TRBV7-9 CASSPRGQNTGELFF TGTGCCAGCAGCCCACGGGGACAGAACACCGGGGAGCTGTTTTTT
many TRBJ1-1 - TRBV3-1 CASSLYQGVLNTEAFF TGTGCCAGCAGCCTCTATCAAGGTGTCCTGAACACTGAAGCTTTCTTT
- TRBJ2-5 - TRBV15 CATKVDQETQYF TGTGCCACCAAAGTCGACCAAGAGACCCAGTACTTC
few TRBJ2-7 - TRBV12-3/TRBV12-4 CASSLGREQYF TGTGCCAGCAGTTTAGGCCGCGAGCAGTACTTC
- TRBJ2-1 TRBD2 TRBV11-1 CASRGVGVQFF TGTGCCAGCCGGGGGGTCGGGGTACAGTTCTTC
many TRBJ2-3 - TRBV10-3 CAIRGTLITDTQYF TGTGCCATCAGGGGGACGTTAATAACAGATACGCAGTATTTT
- TRBJ2-1 TRBD2 TRBV20-1 CSATGTSGHSYNEQFF TGCAGTGCCACCGGGACTAGCGGCCACTCCTACAATGAGCAGTTCTTC
few TRBJ1-2 TRBD1 TRBV29-1 CSVEVQDREKDGYTF TGCAGCGTTGAGGTGCAGGACAGGGAAAAGGATGGCTACACCTTC
few TRBJ2-2 - TRBV5-1 CASSLEGARTGELFF TGCGCCAGCAGCTTAGAGGGAGCGCGCACCGGGGAGCTGTTTTTT
- TRBJ2-1 TRBD2 TRBV7-9 CAGRAPGGTSAINEQFF TGTGCCGGCCGGGCCCCGGGGGGGACTAGCGCTATCAATGAGCAGTTCTTC
- TRBJ2-3 - TRBV20-1 CSASFGGWADTQYF TGCAGTGCTAGTTTCGGGGGCTGGGCAGATACGCAGTATTTT
- TRBJ2-3 - TRBV5-5 CASSPERDRRDTQYF TGTGCCAGCAGCCCCGAGCGCGATCGCCGAGATACGCAGTATTTT
once TRBJ2-3 - TRBV5-1 CASSFFAGWKKTDTQYF TGCGCCAGCAGCTTTTTTGCAGGGTGGAAGAAGACAGATACGCAGTATTTT
- TRBJ2-2 - TRBV5-1 CASSLTQGNTGELFF TGCGCCAGCAGCTTAACCCAGGGAAACACCGGGGAGCTGTTTTTT
many TRBJ2-1 TRBD2 TRBV5-5 CASSLVGTSGRAYNEQFF TGTGCCAGCAGCTTGGTTGGAACTAGCGGGAGGGCCTACAATGAGCAGTTCTTC
few TRBJ2-3 - TRBV7-9 CASIFGDTQYF TGTGCCAGCATCTTCGGAGATACGCAGTATTTT
few TRBJ2-1 - TRBV12-3/TRBV12-4 CASSFGFGRVGFF TGTGCCAGCAGTTTCGGATTCGGGAGAGTGGGGTTCTTC
few TRBJ1-2 - TRBV7-9 CASTQDNYGYTF TGTGCCAGCACCCAAGACAACTATGGCTACACCTTC
- TRBJ2-1 TRBD2 TRBV30 CAWRPSGSGYNEQFF TGTGCCTGGAGGCCTAGCGGGAGTGGGTACAATGAGCAGTTCTTC
few TRBJ1-1 TRBD1 TRBV6-1 CASSEGPGDRANTEAFF TGTGCCAGCAGTGAAGGGCCAGGAGACAGGGCCAACACTGAAGCTTTCTTT
many TRBJ1-1 - TRBV29-1 CSAVWLFGSTEAFF TGCAGCGCTGTATGGTTATTCGGGTCCACTGAAGCTTTCTTT
- TRBJ2-5 TRBD2 TRBV7-2 CASSTLLAGVETQYF TGTGCCAGCAGCACCCTGCTAGCGGGAGTAGAGACCCAGTACTTC
few TRBJ2-7 TRBD1 TRBV5-1 CASSLAPGQGSYEQYF TGCGCCAGCAGCTTGGCCCCGGGACAGGGGAGCTACGAGCAGTACTTC
many TRBJ2-6 - TRBV7-2 CASTQDPSGANVLTF TGTGCCAGCACCCAAGACCCGTCTGGGGCCAACGTCCTGACTTTC
many TRBJ1-6 - TRBV20-1 CSASGGLSSYNSPLHF TGCAGTGCTAGTGGGGGGCTGAGCTCCTATAATTCACCCCTCCACTTT
many TRBJ2-2 TRBD2 TRBV7-2 CAIRWTSLRGFAGELFF TGTGCCATCCGTTGGACTAGCCTTCGAGGTTTTGCCGGGGAGCTGTTTTTT
few TRBJ2-7 - TRBV7-9 CASSPHSGFRIWEQYF TGTGCCAGCAGCCCCCACAGCGGGTTTCGAATTTGGGAGCAGTACTTC
many TRBJ2-3 - TRBV5-6 CASSPRLTTSTDTQYF TGTGCCAGCAGCCCCCGACTAACCACTAGCACAGATACGCAGTATTTT
few TRBJ1-2 - TRBV6-5 CASSFTKATIGTYGYTF TGTGCCAGCAGTTTCACCAAGGCGACGATAGGGACTTATGGCTACACCTTC
many TRBJ1-2 TRBD1 TRBV7-9 CASSSGTGSGYTF TGTGCCAGCAGCTCCGGGACAGGGAGTGGCTACACCTTC
few TRBJ2-3 TRBD2 TRBV12-3/TRBV12-4 CASSTSGRRTDTQYF TGTGCCAGCAGTACTAGCGGGAGAAGGACAGATACGCAGTATTTT
- TRBJ2-1 TRBD2 TRBV20-1 CSAPRRLAGAYNEQFF TGCAGTGCTCCGCGCAGACTAGCGGGAGCCTACAATGAGCAGTTCTTC
few TRBJ2-5 TRBD2 TRBV29-1 CSVTSGRSQETQYF TGCAGCGTCACTAGCGGGAGGTCCCAAGAGACCCAGTACTTC
- TRBJ2-7 TRBD2 TRBV7-9 CASSTGTSESYEQYF TGTGCCAGCAGCACCGGGACTAGCGAATCCTACGAGCAGTACTTC
few TRBJ2-1 - TRBV4-2 CASSQDPGVGVGSYNEQFF TGTGCCAGCAGCCAAGACCCCGGGGTCGGGGTTGGATCCTACAATGAGCAGTTCTTC
many TRBJ2-7 - TRBV5-1 CASSFTKGSYEQYF TGCGCCAGCAGCTTCACGAAGGGATCCTACGAGCAGTACTTC
- TRBJ2-7 - TRBV25-1 CASSDWVGYEQYF TGTGCCAGCAGTGATTGGGTAGGTTACGAGCAGTACTTC